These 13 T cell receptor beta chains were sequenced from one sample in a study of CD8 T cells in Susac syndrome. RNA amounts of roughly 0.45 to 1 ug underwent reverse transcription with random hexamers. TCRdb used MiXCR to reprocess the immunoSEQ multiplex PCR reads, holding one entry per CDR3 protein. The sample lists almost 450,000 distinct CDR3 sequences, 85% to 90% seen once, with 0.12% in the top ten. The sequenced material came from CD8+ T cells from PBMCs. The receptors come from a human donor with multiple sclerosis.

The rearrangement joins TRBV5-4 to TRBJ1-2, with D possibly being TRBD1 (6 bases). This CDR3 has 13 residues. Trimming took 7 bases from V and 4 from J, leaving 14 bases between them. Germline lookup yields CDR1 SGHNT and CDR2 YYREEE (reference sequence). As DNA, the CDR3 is TGTGCCAGCGGGACGACAGGCTCCTATGGCTACACCTTC. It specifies CASGTTGSYGYTF. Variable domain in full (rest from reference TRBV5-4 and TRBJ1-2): ETGVTQSPTHLIKTRGQQVTLRCSSQSGHNTVSWYQQALGQGPQFIFQYYREEENGRGNFPPRFSGLQFPNYSSELNVNALELDDSALYLCASGTTGSYGYTFGSGTRLTVV.

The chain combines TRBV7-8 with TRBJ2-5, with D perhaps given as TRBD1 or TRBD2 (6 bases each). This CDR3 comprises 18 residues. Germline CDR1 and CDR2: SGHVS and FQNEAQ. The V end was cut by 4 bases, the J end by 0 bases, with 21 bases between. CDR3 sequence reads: CASSSPRIPGADQETQYF. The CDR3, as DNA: TGTGCCAGCAGCTCCCCGCGAATCCCGGGGGCCGACCAAGAGACCCAGTACTTC.

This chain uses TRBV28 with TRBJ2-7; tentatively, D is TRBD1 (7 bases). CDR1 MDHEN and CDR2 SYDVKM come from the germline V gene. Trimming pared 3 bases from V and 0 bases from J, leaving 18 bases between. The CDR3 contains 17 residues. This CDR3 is CASSLDAQGGSSYEQYF. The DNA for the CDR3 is TGTGCCAGCAGTTTGGACGCCCAGGGGGGCAGCTCCTACGAGCAGTACTTC.

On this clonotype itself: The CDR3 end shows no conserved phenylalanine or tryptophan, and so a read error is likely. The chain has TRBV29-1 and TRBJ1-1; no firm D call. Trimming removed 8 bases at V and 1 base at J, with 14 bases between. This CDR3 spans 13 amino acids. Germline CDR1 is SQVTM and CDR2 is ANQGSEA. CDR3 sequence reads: CSTENMGNTEAFS. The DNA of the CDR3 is TGCAGCACGGAGAACATGGGGAACACTGAAGCTTTCTCT.

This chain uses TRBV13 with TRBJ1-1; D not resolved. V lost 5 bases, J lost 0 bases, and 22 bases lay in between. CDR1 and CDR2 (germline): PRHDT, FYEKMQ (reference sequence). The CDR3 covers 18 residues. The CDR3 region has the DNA TGTGCCAGCAGCCTGCCAACTCTTCGAGGGCGGATGAACACTGAAGCTTTCTTT. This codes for CASSLPTLRGRMNTEAFF.

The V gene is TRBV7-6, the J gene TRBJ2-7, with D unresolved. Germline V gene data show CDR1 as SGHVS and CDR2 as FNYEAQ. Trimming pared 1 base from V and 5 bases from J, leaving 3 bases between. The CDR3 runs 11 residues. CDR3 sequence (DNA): TGTGCCAGCAGCTTAGAGAACGAGCAGTACTTC. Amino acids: CASSLENEQYF. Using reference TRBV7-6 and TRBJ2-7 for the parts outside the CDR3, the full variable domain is GAGVSQSPRYKVTKRGQDVALRCDPISGHVSLYWYRQALGQGPEFLTYFNYEAQQDKSGLPNDRFSAERPEGSISTLTIQRTEQRDSAMYRCASSLENEQYFGPGTRLTVT.

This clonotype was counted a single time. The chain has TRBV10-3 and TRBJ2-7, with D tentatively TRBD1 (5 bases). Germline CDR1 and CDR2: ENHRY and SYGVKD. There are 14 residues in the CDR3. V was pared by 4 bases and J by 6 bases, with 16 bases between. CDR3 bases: TGTGCCATCAGTGGGAGCAGGGAATCTGGCGAGCAGTACTTC. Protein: CAISGSRESGEQYF.

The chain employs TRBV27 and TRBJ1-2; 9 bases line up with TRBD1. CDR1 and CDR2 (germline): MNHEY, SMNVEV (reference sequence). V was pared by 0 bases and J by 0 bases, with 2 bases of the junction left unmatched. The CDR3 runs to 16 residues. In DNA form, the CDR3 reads TGTGCCAGCAGTTTATCCCGACAGGGGGCTAACTATGGCTACACCTTC. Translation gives CASSLSRQGANYGYTF.

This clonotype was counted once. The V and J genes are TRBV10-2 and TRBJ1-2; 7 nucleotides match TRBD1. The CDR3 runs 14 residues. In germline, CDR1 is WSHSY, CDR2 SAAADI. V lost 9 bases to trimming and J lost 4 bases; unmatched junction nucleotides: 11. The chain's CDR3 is CASRQGPPSYGYTF. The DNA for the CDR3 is TGCGCCAGTCGACAGGGACCCCCCTCCTATGGCTACACCTTC.

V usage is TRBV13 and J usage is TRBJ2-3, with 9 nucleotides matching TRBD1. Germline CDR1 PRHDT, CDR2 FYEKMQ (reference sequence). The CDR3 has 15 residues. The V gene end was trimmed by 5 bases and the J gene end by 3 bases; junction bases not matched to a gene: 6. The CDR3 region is CASSTGQGPTDTQYF. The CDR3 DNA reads TGTGCCAGCAGCACCGGACAGGGGCCGACAGATACGCAGTATTTT.

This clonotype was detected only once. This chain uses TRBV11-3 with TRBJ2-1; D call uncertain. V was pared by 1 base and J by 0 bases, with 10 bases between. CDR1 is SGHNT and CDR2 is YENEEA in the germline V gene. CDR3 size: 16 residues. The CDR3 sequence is CASSLGGTSSYNEQFF. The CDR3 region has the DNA TGTGCCAGCAGCTTAGGGGGAACGAGCTCCTACAATGAGCAGTTCTTC.

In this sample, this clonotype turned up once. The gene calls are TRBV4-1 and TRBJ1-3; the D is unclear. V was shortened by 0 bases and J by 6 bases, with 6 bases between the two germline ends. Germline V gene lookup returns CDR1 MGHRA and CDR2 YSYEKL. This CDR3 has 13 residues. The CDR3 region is CASSQDLSNTIYF. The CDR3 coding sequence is TGCGCCAGCAGCCAAGATTTGTCAAACACCATATATTTT.

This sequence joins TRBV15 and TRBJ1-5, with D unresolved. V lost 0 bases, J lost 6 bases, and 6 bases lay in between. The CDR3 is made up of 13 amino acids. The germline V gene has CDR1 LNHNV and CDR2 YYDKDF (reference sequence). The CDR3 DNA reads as TGTGCCACCAGCAGAGATCAGGCTCAGCCCCAGCATTTT. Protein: CATSRDQAQPQHF.